Sequencing of this T cell receptor beta chain was carried out in a study of T cell repertoires in cytomegalovirus infection. Study as a whole: Through public TCR beta signatures, both CMV infection and matching HLA type were indicated.

Concerning this clonotype itself: Antigen unknown.

A single record per CDR3 protein comes from TCRdb applying MiXCR to the reads. The sample includes more than 150,000 distinct CDR3 sequences, 28% seen only once; the top ten take approximately 31%. Whole-study results and caveats: Accumulated public TCR beta family frequency recognized individuals carrying CMV together with the relevant HLA. The ex vivo response showed dominance by HLA-C-restricted CMV-specific TCR beta clonotypes.

V lost 5 bases, J lost 6 bases, and 11 bases lay in between. There are 14 residues in the CDR3. Looked up from germline, CDR1 is SGHVS and CDR2 is FQNEAQ. The sample was PBMCs. V is TRBV7-8 and J is TRBJ1-6; no clear D gene. The sequence came from a human donor in good health (CMV status not recorded). Some clones in this sample may be carry-over from other donors' samples. CDR3 sequence reads: CASSPGSRNSPLHF. CDR3 bases: TGTGCCAGCAGCCCCGGGTCCCGTAATTCACCCCTCCACTTT.